These T cell receptor beta chains were read from a single sample in a study of blood T cell repertoires in COVID-19. Here immunoSEQ multiplex PCR was the method, and the copy in TCRdb shows in-frame clones only, minus some. The sample includes about 200,000 clones, 80% seen only once; the top ten take 13%. The specimen was peripheral blood. These receptors were taken from a human donor in a cohort sampled during active COVID-19. The CDR3 runs from the conserved cysteine through the conserved F or W. A D gene is named only where the DNA matches it firmly. Clone sizes are given selectively: once, few, many, or a class where the clone is expanded.

J: TRBJ2-3
D: NA
V: TRBV2
size: NA
length: 14
CDR3: CASKRAPHADTQYF
DNA: TGTGCCAGCAAGCGGGCCCCTCATGCAGATACGCAGTATTTT

J: TRBJ2-2
D: NA
V: TRBV15
size: NA
length: 14
CDR3: CATRFDRNTGELFF
DNA: TGTGCCACCAGGTTCGACAGGAACACCGGGGAGCTGTTTTTT

J: TRBJ1-3
D: TRBD1
V: TRBV19
size: NA
length: 17
CDR3: CASSKGTGKPSGNTIYF
DNA: TGTGCCAGTAGTAAAGGGACAGGCAAACCCTCTGGAAACACCATATATTTT

J: TRBJ2-7
D: NA
V: TRBV3-1/TRBV3-2
size: NA
length: 14
CDR3: CASSQDELLYEQYF
DNA: TGTGCCAGCAGCCAAGACGAACTACTCTACGAGCAGTACTTC

J: TRBJ2-3
D: NA
V: TRBV10-3
size: NA
length: 14
CDR3: CAISGSDRTDTQYF
DNA: TGTGCCATCAGTGGCTCTGACAGAACAGATACGCAGTATTTT

J: TRBJ1-4
D: NA
V: TRBV10-3
size: NA
length: 15
CDR3: CAISDGVSTNEKLFF
DNA: TGTGCCATCAGTGACGGGGTTTCCACTAATGAAAAACTGTTTTTT

J: TRBJ1-2
D: NA
V: TRBV2
size: many
length: 12
CDR3: CASTAGDYGYTF
DNA: TGTGCCAGCACCGCTGGAGACTATGGCTACACCTTC

J: TRBJ1-6
D: TRBD1
V: TRBV2
size: NA
length: 16
CDR3: CASNGQGPFGNSPLHF
DNA: TGTGCCAGCAACGGACAGGGTCCCTTTGGGAATTCACCCCTCCACTTT

J: TRBJ1-1
D: TRBD1
V: TRBV7-9
size: NA
length: 13
CDR3: CASSLEDRAGAFF
DNA: TGTGCCAGCAGCTTAGAGGACAGGGCGGGGGCTTTCTTT

J: TRBJ1-4
D: NA
V: TRBV7-2
size: NA
length: 16
CDR3: CASSLDRGASGEKLFF
DNA: TGTGCCAGCAGCTTAGATCGGGGGGCAAGTGGAGAAAAACTGTTTTTT

J: TRBJ1-6
D: NA
V: TRBV10-1
size: NA
length: 14
CDR3: CASSDTGQNSPLHF
DNA: TGCGCCAGCAGTGATACAGGGCAGAATTCACCCCTCCACTTT

J: TRBJ1-3
D: TRBD1
V: TRBV9
size: NA
length: 11
CDR3: CASSGRDSLYF
DNA: TGTGCCAGCAGCGGCAGGGACAGCCTTTATTTT

J: TRBJ1-2
D: TRBD1
V: TRBV6-1
size: NA
length: 13
CDR3: CASSEGTGYGYTF
DNA: TGTGCCAGCAGTGAAGGGACAGGATATGGCTACACCTTC

J: TRBJ2-3
D: TRBD2
V: TRBV15
size: NA
length: 16
CDR3: CATSRRVAGVTDTQYF
DNA: TGTGCCACCAGCAGGAGGGTAGCGGGAGTAACGGATACGCAGTATTTT

J: TRBJ1-5
D: NA
V: TRBV29-1
size: NA
length: 12
CDR3: CSVAGSNQPQHF
DNA: TGCAGCGTTGCGGGTTCCAATCAGCCCCAGCATTTT

J: TRBJ2-7
D: NA
V: TRBV5-1
size: once
length: 14
CDR3: CASSLAPPLYEQYF
DNA: TGCGCCAGCAGCTTGGCCCCCCCCTTATACGAGCAGTACTTC

J: TRBJ2-7
D: TRBD2
V: TRBV28
size: NA
length: 18
CDR3: CASSLWLPSGRVSYEQYF
DNA: TGTGCCAGCAGTTTATGGCTTCCTAGCGGGAGGGTCTCCTACGAGCAGTACTTC

J: TRBJ1-1
D: NA
V: TRBV28
size: NA
length: 13
CDR3: CASRTVMNTEAFF
DNA: TGTGCCAGCAGAACAGTCATGAACACTGAAGCTTTCTTT

J: TRBJ1-1
D: TRBD1
V: TRBV20-1
size: NA
length: 15
CDR3: CSASPLLGGGTEAFF
DNA: TGCAGTGCTAGTCCCCTTTTAGGGGGCGGCACTGAAGCTTTCTTT

J: TRBJ2-5
D: NA
V: TRBV5-1
size: NA
length: 15
CDR3: CASDIGGGRQETQYF
DNA: TGCGCCAGCGACATAGGGGGAGGGCGGCAAGAGACCCAGTACTTC

J: TRBJ2-1
D: TRBD2
V: TRBV25-1
size: NA
length: 17
CDR3: CASSGLAGRGVYNEQFF
DNA: TGTGCCAGCAGCGGACTAGCGGGAAGGGGCGTGTACAATGAGCAGTTCTTC

J: TRBJ1-4
D: TRBD1
V: TRBV4-2
size: NA
length: 15
CDR3: CASSQGTGANEKLFF
DNA: TGTGCCAGCAGCCAAGGGACAGGCGCTAATGAAAAACTGTTTTTT

J: TRBJ2-2
D: NA
V: TRBV4-2
size: NA
length: 16
CDR3: CASSQDPGANTGELFF
DNA: TGTGCCAGCAGCCAAGATCCTGGAGCCAACACCGGGGAGCTGTTTTTT

J: TRBJ1-2
D: NA
V: TRBV5-4
size: NA
length: 14
CDR3: CASSLLVSTYGYTF
DNA: TGTGCCAGCAGCTTGCTCGTTAGTACCTATGGCTACACCTTC

J: TRBJ2-1
D: TRBD2
V: TRBV5-1
size: NA
length: 13
CDR3: CASSSVAGEEQFF
DNA: TGCGCCAGCAGCTCAGTAGCGGGGGAGGAGCAGTTCTTC

J: TRBJ1-4
D: NA
V: TRBV13
size: NA
length: 15
CDR3: CASSFVGADNEKLFF
DNA: TGTGCCAGCAGTTTTGTAGGGGCAGATAATGAAAAACTGTTTTTT

J: TRBJ1-1
D: NA
V: TRBV5-4
size: NA
length: 15
CDR3: CASSLDQGQNTEAFF
DNA: TGTGCCAGCAGCTTGGACCAGGGACAGAACACTGAAGCTTTCTTT

J: TRBJ2-7
D: TRBD2
V: TRBV29-1
size: NA
length: 12
CDR3: CSAGLAGAEQYF
DNA: TGCAGCGCCGGACTAGCGGGAGCCGAGCAGTACTTC

J: TRBJ1-2
D: TRBD1
V: TRBV7-2
size: NA
length: 14
CDR3: CASSLAGTGNGYTF
DNA: TGTGCCAGCAGCTTAGCGGGGACAGGGAACGGCTACACCTTC

J: TRBJ1-3
D: TRBD1
V: TRBV3-1/TRBV3-2
size: NA
length: 18
CDR3: CASSPHLPGTGSGNTIYF
DNA: TGTGCCAGCAGCCCTCACCTCCCCGGGACAGGGTCTGGAAACACCATATATTTT

J: TRBJ2-1
D: TRBD2
V: TRBV11-3
size: NA
length: 16
CDR3: CASSSPSGGSYNEQFF
DNA: TGTGCCAGCAGCTCACCTAGCGGGGGCTCGTACAATGAGCAGTTCTTC

J: TRBJ2-2
D: TRBD1
V: TRBV19
size: NA
length: 18
CDR3: CASSMGTGWRANTGELFF
DNA: TGTGCCAGTAGTATGGGGACAGGGTGGAGGGCGAACACCGGGGAGCTGTTTTTT

J: TRBJ2-2
D: TRBD2
V: TRBV28
size: few
length: 15
CDR3: CASSSPSGRTGELFF
DNA: TGTGCCAGCAGTTCCCCTAGCGGGAGGACCGGGGAGCTGTTTTTT

J: TRBJ2-1
D: NA
V: TRBV12-5
size: NA
length: 15
CDR3: CASGLPERHGHEQFF
DNA: TGTGCTAGTGGTCTTCCCGAAAGACATGGTCATGAGCAGTTCTTC

J: TRBJ2-3
D: NA
V: TRBV28
size: NA
length: 15
CDR3: CASSSFRVNTDTQYF
DNA: TGTGCCAGCAGCTCTTTCCGGGTTAACACAGATACGCAGTATTTT

J: TRBJ2-7
D: TRBD2
V: TRBV5-6
size: NA
length: 17
CDR3: CASSLTSGSPSSYEQYF
DNA: TGTGCCAGCAGCTTGACTAGCGGGAGCCCCAGCTCCTACGAGCAGTACTTC

J: TRBJ2-7
D: NA
V: TRBV29-1
size: once
length: 13
CDR3: CSVNPPSEVGQYF
DNA: TGCAGCGTTAACCCCCCTAGCGAGGTCGGGCAGTACTTC

J: TRBJ2-7
D: TRBD1
V: TRBV6-5
size: few
length: 14
CDR3: CASTQGQGYDEQYF
DNA: TGTGCCAGCACCCAAGGACAGGGGTACGACGAGCAGTACTTC

J: TRBJ1-6
D: TRBD1
V: TRBV6-4
size: NA
length: 15
CDR3: CASSESGTERSPLHF
DNA: TGTGCCAGCAGTGAGTCCGGGACAGAGAGATCACCCCTCCACTTT

J: TRBJ2-1
D: NA
V: TRBV5-1
size: NA
length: 11
CDR3: CASRRGDEQFF
DNA: TGCGCCAGCAGGCGGGGCGACGAGCAGTTCTTC

J: TRBJ1-4
D: NA
V: TRBV5-4
size: NA
length: 14
CDR3: CASSSGSKREKLFF
DNA: TGTGCCAGCAGCTCGGGGTCAAAGCGGGAAAAACTGTTTTTT

J: TRBJ1-3
D: NA
V: TRBV5-1
size: NA
length: 15
CDR3: CASTLGGTSGNTIYF
DNA: TGCGCCAGCACCCTGGGGGGAACCTCTGGAAACACCATATATTTT

J: TRBJ1-4
D: TRBD1
V: TRBV18
size: NA
length: 14
CDR3: CASSRTGLREKLFF
DNA: TGTGCCAGCTCAAGGACAGGGCTTCGTGAAAAACTGTTTTTT

J: TRBJ2-7
D: TRBD2
V: TRBV5-1
size: few
length: 15
CDR3: CASSLVSSGIYEQYF
DNA: TGCGCCAGCAGCTTGGTTAGTAGCGGGATCTACGAGCAGTACTTC

J: TRBJ2-5
D: NA
V: TRBV7-2
size: NA
length: 13
CDR3: CASSLTVQETQYF
DNA: TGTGCCAGCAGCTTGACAGTACAAGAGACCCAGTACTTC

J: TRBJ2-3
D: NA
V: TRBV12-3/TRBV12-4
size: NA
length: 13
CDR3: CASSSLYPDTQYF
DNA: TGTGCCAGCAGTTCCCTCTATCCAGATACGCAGTATTTT

J: TRBJ2-1
D: NA
V: TRBV24-1
size: once
length: 14
CDR3: CATSDPGLNNEQFF
DNA: TGTGCCACCAGTGATCCGGGACTTAACAATGAGCAGTTCTTC

J: TRBJ2-5
D: TRBD1
V: TRBV11-3
size: NA
length: 13
CDR3: CASSPGGQETQYF
DNA: TGTGCCAGCAGCCCAGGGGGCCAAGAGACCCAGTACTTC

J: TRBJ2-7
D: NA
V: TRBV5-1
size: NA
length: 13
CDR3: CASSRQGSYEQYF
DNA: TGCGCCAGCAGCCGGCAGGGCTCCTACGAGCAGTACTTC

J: TRBJ2-7
D: NA
V: TRBV6-6
size: NA
length: 12
CDR3: CASSYMSYEQYF
DNA: TGTGCCAGCAGTTATATGTCCTACGAGCAGTACTTC